This T cell receptor (beta chain) was recorded in a study of OX40 agonist ivuxolimab in advanced cancers. Study context: As their treatment, patients were administered ivuxolimab, an agonistic anti-OX40 (CD134) antibody. Each patient was given ivuxolimab into a vein every 2 weeks, at 0.01 to 10 mg/kg. Notes on the study in general: Partial responders treated at 0.1-3.0 mg/kg exhibited clonal expansion among the lowest measured.

The method was immunoSEQ multiplex PCR; TCRdb's version includes in-frame clones alone and lacks a portion of them. There are 65,000 to 80,000 clones in the sample; approximately 91% occur only once, and around 0.31% lies in the top ten. To note about this clone: Antigen: not known.

Trimming took 8 bases from V and 3 from J; bases not matched to a gene: 6. Germline assignment: CDR1 MNHEY and CDR2 SVGAGI. This CDR3 has 15 residues. This material consisted of CD4+ or CD8+ T cells sorted from blood, taken in a trial of the OX40 agonist ivuxolimab. The chain couples TRBV6-5 to TRBJ2-6; 8 positions match TRBD2. This sequence originates from an adult with an advanced solid tumor such as melanoma, head and neck, liver or kidney cancer. DNA of the CDR3: TGTGCCAGCGTAGGCGGGGGGCTTGGGGCCAACGTCCTGACTTTC. This translates into CASVGGGLGANVLTF.